The source of this T cell receptor beta chain is a study of control samples from healthy donors and cancer patients (dated by TCRdb to 2019 to 2021). In regard to this clone: It has no known antigen specificity. Base qualities were left out, and no much larger clone turns up one base away.

Library generation was performed with the immunoSEQ multiplex PCR assay. TCRdb re-hosts the immuneACCESS table, in-frame sequences only. Its copies lack some clones; in the studies checked, an unresolved V gene accounts for under half of them, and the cause for the rest is not known. The sample table shows 75,000 to 100,000 clones, and roughly 89% are seen once. The top ten hold less than 3.5% of the sample. In the germline V gene (reference sequence), CDR1 corresponds to SEHNR and CDR2 to FQNEAQ. V lost 5 bases and J lost 1 base; the stretch between them is 26 bases long. Measured from the cysteine to the phenylalanine, the CDR3 is 19 residues long. Only CDR3 DNA remains: 57 bases, in frame from the first base.

The TCR comes from a human donor in good health. The donor label of this sample is uncertain. The sequencing input was blood. This chain joins TRBV7-9 to TRBJ1-1; tentative D gene TRBD1, with 6 bases matching. The nucleotides are TGTGCCAGCAGCCTATCATACCTGAGGAACCGGGACAAGAACACTGAAGCTTTCTTT. Translated, this gives CASSLSYLRNRDKNTEAFF.